Below, 27 T cell receptor beta chains from the same sample are listed, as sequenced in a study of CD8+CD57+ T cells in acquired aplastic anemia. Patients chosen for sequencing had shown CD8+CD57+ cell expansion by flow cytometry. Genomic DNA, the template, was used for profiling of the TCR beta VDJ and CDR3. TCRdb re-derived calls from the reads in MiXCR, one entry per CDR3 protein. Of under 200,000 distinct CDR3 sequences listed, around 52% are singletons. Sequencing used sorted CD4+, CD8+, or CD8+CD57+ T cells (not recorded which) from PBMCs. The receptors originated from a human donor with aplastic anemia.

The J gene is TRBJ1-2, the V gene TRBV24-1; D unresolved. This CDR3 contains 16 residues. Germline CDR1 reads KGHDR; CDR2 reads SFDVKD. V was clipped by 4 bases and J by 6 bases, with 20 bases between them. The DNA for the CDR3 is TGTGCCACCAGTGACACGGATTTCCCAGGCCCCAATGGCTACACCTTC. Protein: CATSDTDFPGPNGYTF.

For this clonotype: This may be a read error, as it is one base from a much larger clone. The V and J genes are TRBV3-1 and TRBJ1-4; D is perhaps TRBD1 (5 bases). CDR3 length equals 14 residues. Germline CDR1 and CDR2: LGHDT and YNNKEL (reference sequence). As DNA, the CDR3 is TGTTCCAGCAGCTCCGACAGTGTGGTTGAAAAACTGTTTTTT. Translated, it gives CSSSSDSVVEKLFF.

The chain combines TRBV10-3 with TRBJ2-2; possible D gene TRBD1, 6 bases. Per the germline V gene, CDR1 is ENHRY and CDR2 is SYGVKD. The CDR3 sequence is 14 residues long. Trimming pared 10 bases from V and 2 bases from J, leaving 14 bases between. This chain's CDR3 is CANTDSLNTGELFF. The DNA of the CDR3 is TGTGCCAACACGGACAGTCTCAACACCGGGGAGCTGTTTTTT.

The V gene is TRBV4-2, the J gene TRBJ1-2, with D perhaps matching TRBD1 (6 bases). With 4 bases removed from V and 3 bases from J, the gap between germline ends came to 24 bases. CDR3 length: 18 residues. Looked up from germline, CDR1 is LGHNA and CDR2 is YNFKEQ. CDR3 in amino acids: CASSPGEGTRAGDYGYTF. The CDR3 DNA reads TGTGCCAGCAGCCCAGGGGAAGGGACAAGGGCTGGGGACTATGGCTACACCTTC.

The table lists this clonotype with many counts. The chain links TRBV13 to TRBJ2-2; the D is unclear. The CDR3 length is 13 residues. V lost 5 bases and J lost 1, with 5 bases in between. Per the germline V gene, CDR1 is PRHDT and CDR2 is FYEKMQ (reference sequence). CDR3 loop: CASSPRNTGELFF. The CDR3 DNA sequence: TGTGCCAGCAGCCCGAGGAACACCGGGGAGCTGTTTTTT. The whole variable domain, filled in from reference TRBV13 and TRBJ2-2, reads AAGVIQSPRHLIKEKRETATLKCYPIPRHDTVYWYQQGPGQDPQFLISFYEKMQSDKGSIPDRFSAQQFSDYHSELNMSSLELGDSALYFCASSPRNTGELFFGEGSRLTVL.

This clonotype was found a few times. The chain uses TRBV29-1 and TRBJ2-1, with D perhaps TRBD1 (6 bases). Per germline, CDR1 SQVTM and CDR2 ANQGSEA. V lost 4 bases to trimming and J lost 4 bases, with 11 bases between them. CDR3 size: 13 residues. In DNA, the CDR3 is TGCAGCGTTGGGAAGGACAGTTACAATGAGCAGTTCTTC. Translation gives CSVGKDSYNEQFF.

As for this clonotype: This may stem from a read error, because a much larger clone lies one nucleotide away. This chain joins TRBV12-3 or TRBV12-4 and TRBJ1-2; D is undetermined. The CDR3 covers 13 residues. The CDR3 here is CAGSSGPYYGYTF. CDR3 nucleotide sequence: TGTGCCGGCAGTTCCGGGCCCTACTATGGCTACACCTTC.

This clonotype was counted at least ten times. CDR3: CATSPSGANVLTF. CDR3 nucleotides: TGTGCCACCTCTCCATCGGGGGCCAACGTCCTGACTTTC. The chain employs TRBV24-1 and TRBJ2-6, with unresolved D. The CDR3 loop spans 13 amino acids. In germline, CDR1 is KGHDR, CDR2 SFDVKD. V was shortened by 9 bases and J by 4 bases, with 9 bases between the two germline ends.

This clonotype was seen a handful of times. This rearrangement joins TRBV9 to TRBJ1-2; a weak D match, TRBD1 (6 bases). V was pared by 3 bases and J by 4 bases, with 13 bases between. This CDR3 comprises 14 residues. Germline assignment: CDR1 SGDLS and CDR2 YYNGEE. The CDR3 reads CASSESGTTYGYTF. The CDR3 nucleotides are TGTGCCAGCAGCGAGTCCGGGACAACCTATGGCTACACCTTC. Using reference TRBV9 and TRBJ1-2 for the parts outside the CDR3, the full variable domain is DSGVTQTPKHLITATGQRVTLRCSPRSGDLSVYWYQQSLDQGLQFLIQYYNGEERAKGNILERFSAQQFPDLHSELNLSSLELGDSALYFCASSESGTTYGYTFGSGTRLTVV.

The sample holds many counts of this clonotype. The V gene is TRBV5-6, the J gene TRBJ1-4; D is unclear. The CDR3 is made up of 16 amino acids. V lost 3 bases and J lost 4, with 16 bases in between. Looked up from germline, CDR1 is SGHDT and CDR2 is YYEEEE. For the CDR3, the DNA is TGTGCCAGCAGCTCCCTCGAGGGCACTGATAATGAAAAACTGTTTTTT. Encoded protein: CASSSLEGTDNEKLFF.

Only a few counts were recorded for this clonotype. The gene calls are TRBV4-2 and TRBJ1-2, with TRBD1 matching over 8 bases. CDR3 size: 15 residues. Germline values: CDR1 LGHNA, CDR2 YNFKEQ. The J segment lost 6 bases and the V segment lost 5 bases, leaving 11 bases of the junction unmatched. CDR3 amino acids: CASSDPPTGANGYTF. The CDR3, as DNA: TGTGCCAGCAGCGACCCCCCGACAGGGGCCAATGGCTACACCTTC.

This chain joins TRBV7-6 and TRBJ2-1; possible D gene TRBD2, 6 bases. Between the trimmed V and J ends, which lost 5 bases and 8 bases, there was a span of 10 bases. The germline CDR1 and CDR2 sequences are SGHVS and FNYEAQ. The CDR3 runs to 12 residues. The CDR3 protein is CASSGGGYEQFF. The CDR3 nucleotides are TGTGCCAGCAGCGGGGGAGGCTATGAGCAGTTCTTC.

J is TRBJ2-5 and V is TRBV28; D perhaps matches TRBD2 (5 bases). The CDR3 is 14 amino acids. Germline CDR1 MDHEN, CDR2 SYDVKM. The ends were cut back, 2 bases at V and 4 bases at J, with 11 bases in the middle. CDR3 nucleotide sequence: TGTGCCAGCAGTTTACTAAACGAGGGAGAGACCCAGTACTTC. This translates into CASSLLNEGETQYF.

This clonotype showed up just a few times. The rearrangement uses TRBV19 and TRBJ1-1, with D unclear. V was pared by 3 bases and J by 5 bases, with 7 bases between. The CDR3 is 12 amino acids. In germline, CDR1 is LNHDA, CDR2 SQIVND (reference sequence). The CDR3 region has the DNA TGTGCCAGTAGTATTTATGAGACTGAAGCTTTCTTT. Translated: CASSIYETEAFF.

This clonotype was seen at least ten times. The J gene is TRBJ2-3, the V gene TRBV11-2; D gene ambiguous. CDR1 SGHAT and CDR2 FQNNGV come from the germline V gene. The V end lost 0 bases, the J end lost 1 base, and 8 bases lay between the germline ends. The CDR3 length is 15 residues. DNA of the CDR3: TGTGCCAGCAGCTTAGATCCCTCTGGCACAGATACGCAGTATTTT. It encodes CASSLDPSGTDTQYF.

At least ten counts were recorded for this clonotype. The CDR3 region is CASRGGPQKRETQYF. In DNA, the CDR3 is TGTGCCAGCAGGGGGGGACCTCAAAAACGGGAGACCCAGTACTTC. The chain links TRBV6-6 to TRBJ2-5, with D possibly matching TRBD2 (6 bases). The V gene's germline CDR1 is MNHNY and CDR2 SVGAGI (reference sequence). The CDR3 sequence is 15 residues long. V was trimmed by 6 bases and J by 5 bases, leaving 19 bases between them.

This clonotype was detected ten times or more. The chain joins TRBV13 to TRBJ1-1; tentatively, D is TRBD1 (5 bases). Trimming took off 0 bases at V and 1 base at J, with 15 bases between the two ends. Germline V gene sequence: CDR1 PRHDT, CDR2 FYEKMQ (reference sequence). CDR3 size: 17 residues. The CDR3 region is CASSLGPAWGKNTEAFF. CDR3 bases: TGTGCCAGCAGCTTAGGCCCCGCATGGGGGAAGAACACTGAAGCTTTCTTT.

This clonotype has ten or more counts. For the CDR3, the DNA is TGCAGTGCTAGGTCGAATGGCTACACCTTC. Protein product: CSARSNGYTF. The J gene is TRBJ1-2, the V gene TRBV20-1; D not resolved. CDR1 and CDR2 (germline): DFQATT, SNEGSKA (reference sequence). The CDR3 consists of 10 residues. V lost 3 bases and J lost 6, with 5 bases in between.

J is TRBJ1-5 and V is TRBV27, with a possible D match to TRBD1 (5 bases). Germline loops: CDR1 MNHEY, CDR2 SMNVEV (reference sequence). This CDR3 has 15 amino acids. Deletions cut 4 bases from V and 1 base from J, with 11 bases between. The CDR3 here is CASSSGSTSNQPQHF. The CDR3, as DNA: TGTGCCAGCAGTTCAGGGTCTACGAGCAATCAGCCCCAGCATTTT.

Many counts were recorded for this clonotype. This sequence joins TRBV7-9 and TRBJ2-1; D gene uncertain. Germline CDR1 reads SEHNR; CDR2 reads FQNEAQ (reference sequence). V lost 5 bases, J lost 8 bases, and 19 bases lay in between. CDR3 length: 15 residues. The CDR3, as DNA: TGTGCCAGCAGCCACTCCCCCACGGGCGCCGATGAGCAGTTCTTC. It is translated as CASSHSPTGADEQFF.

This chain links TRBV10-3 with TRBJ2-3, with D possibly TRBD2 on 5 matching bases. This CDR3 spans 12 amino acids. V gave up 6 bases and J gave up 9 bases, with 13 bases separating them. The V gene's germline CDR1 is ENHRY and CDR2 SYGVKD. The CDR3 DNA follows: TGTGCCATCAGGATGGGGAGTGAAACGCAGTATTTT. It is translated as CAIRMGSETQYF.

The CDR3 loop is CASRRDGTTTNEQFF. The CDR3 nucleotides read TGTGCCAGCCGTCGAGACGGGACTACTACGAATGAGCAGTTCTTC. V and J are TRBV4-2 and TRBJ2-1; 7 positions agree with TRBD2. CDR3 length: 15 residues. V trimming: 8 bases; J trimming: 7 bases; junction bases outside the gene matches: 14. Per germline, CDR1 LGHNA and CDR2 YNFKEQ.

The rearrangement joins TRBV3-1 to TRBJ2-5; 8 bases fit TRBD2. V shed 0 bases, J shed 5 bases, and the junction held 8 bases outside the gene matches. The germline CDR1 and CDR2 sequences are LGHDT and YNNKEL (reference sequence). The CDR3 sequence is 16 residues long. The CDR3 sequence: CASSQDEGLVRETQYF. The CDR3 DNA follows: TGTGCCAGCAGCCAAGATGAGGGACTAGTGCGGGAGACCCAGTACTTC.

This chain uses TRBV24-1 with TRBJ1-2; unclear D gene. Germline assignment: CDR1 KGHDR and CDR2 SFDVKD. The CDR3 sequence is 14 residues long. Deletions cut 1 base from V and 3 bases from J, with 8 bases between. In nucleotides, the CDR3 is TGTGCCACCAGTGATTTCAGGACGGACTATGGCTACACCTTC. It translates to CATSDFRTDYGYTF.

This chain links TRBV12-3 or TRBV12-4 with TRBJ2-5, with 8 bases identical to TRBD1. J lost 4 bases, V lost 3 bases, and 1 base had no gene match. The CDR3 covers 13 residues. For the CDR3, the DNA is TGTGCCAGCAGTTTCACAGGGGGAGAGACCCAGTACTTC. This translates into CASSFTGGETQYF.

This clonotype was seen many times. The gene calls are TRBV27 and TRBJ2-7; D perhaps matches TRBD1 (5 bases). V lost 4 bases to trimming and J lost 5 bases, with 9 bases between them. Germline V gives CDR1 MNHEY, CDR2 SMNVEV (reference sequence). This CDR3 contains 12 residues. The CDR3 DNA sequence: TGTGCCAGCAGTTCCCAGGGCCACGAGCAGTACTTC. It translates to CASSSQGHEQYF.

Ten or more counts support this clonotype. The chain joins TRBV12-3 or TRBV12-4 to TRBJ1-1, with 8 bases that match TRBD1. The CDR3 is made up of 12 amino acids. J lost 3 bases, V lost 6 bases, and 0 bases had no gene match. CDR3 loop: CASRQGDTEAFF. The CDR3 DNA sequence: TGTGCCAGCAGACAGGGGGACACTGAAGCTTTCTTT.